Below, one T cell receptor beta chain is given with its context. The clone's antigen remains unknown. No much larger clonotype is one base removed from it; base qualities were not supplied. This record belongs to a study of cytomegalovirus exposure and HLA in healthy donors (dated by TCRdb to 2016 to 2017). At the level of the whole study: In an earlier analysis of 587 of the donors, 276 Gb of sequence data and approximately 120 million unique TCR beta sequences from roughly 200 million T cells were reported. To decide whether each TCR beta V gene segment behaved as functional or pseudogenic, an earlier analysis of over 500 of the donors relied on high-throughput TCR beta sequencing. Among under 450 genotyped donors of the cohort, an average of roughly 240,000 unique TCR beta nucleotide sequences were sequenced per donor, around 20% of them non-productive. Approximately 310 gigabases of sequencing data and approximately 85 million unique TCR sequences were included in an early release covering about 700 HLA-typed donors. In a later genetic analysis, genome-wide SNP genotypes for about three fifths of the roughly 670 donors were used, and that subset was treated as a discovery cohort. HLA typing covered class I and class II loci at four-digit resolution. To predict cytomegalovirus infection status, the study combined high-throughput TCR immunosequencing, statistical association of individual TCRs with disease status, and machine learning. Rather than drawing on any new phenotypic data, the later analysis identified candidate immune exposures from TCR beta sequences and the way those sequences occurred across donors. A separate validation cohort of 100 to 150 different subjects was used in addition to the approximately 670-subject first cohort. The aim of the study was to test whether cataloging public T cell receptors could identify signatures of past pathogen exposure. Alongside the repertoire data, information on donor age, sex, ethnicity and CMV serostatus was compiled. In a later analysis, previously published TCR beta repertoires from more than 500 donors were re-analyzed and high-resolution HLA genotyping was added so that TCR occurrence patterns could be studied. All discovery cohort repertoires had been generated on a single sequencing platform. Typing coverage differed by locus: A, B, C, DRB1 and DQB1 were typed in roughly 629-630 donors, DQA1 in 500 to 550, DPA1 in some 610, and DPB1 in 400 to 480. The study used immunosequencing to profile the T cell repertoires of 666 subjects and linked those repertoires to cytomegalovirus serostatus. A handful of DR-DQ haplotypes were handled as single units for association and clustering because linkage in the cohort was strong. Of the roughly 390 genotyped donors, roughly 76% were placed in the genetic ancestry cluster associated with self-reported Caucasian donors.

The cohort consisted of 666 healthy bone marrow donors. Cohort members were all nominally healthy when sampled, although unrecorded immune exposures were likely present. The donor tested CMV seronegative and was one of the 352 seronegative cohort members. A peripheral blood sample was collected from each donor, and TCR beta sequencing was performed on peripheral blood mononuclear cells. Genomic DNA extraction from the blood cell samples was performed with the Qiagen DNeasy Blood Extraction Kit. Library preparation employed the immunoSEQ multiplex PCR assay. The multiplex PCR relied on a mix of 60 forward primers for TCR Vbeta segments and 13 reverse primers for TCR Jbeta segments. The CDR3 region of rearranged TCR beta genes was amplified from genomic DNA by a multiplex PCR assay. Amplified TCR beta libraries were sequenced as 87-base-pair reads on the Illumina HiSeq System. The paper's processing steps were these. A later analysis counted about 76 million unique TCR beta chains across the 666 repertoires, and around 9.9 million of these chains were shared by at least two donors. To remove PCR and sequencing errors, raw reads were error-corrected and collapsed into unique sequences using a nearest-neighbor algorithm that merged closely related sequences. Alignment of CDR3 sequences to IMGT reference sequences was used to assign V, D and J gene segments. For a sequence to be retained, a match of at least six nucleotides to both a V gene segment and a J gene segment was required. Rearrangements were classified as productive when the CDR3 lacked stop codons and remained in frame with V and J, and all other rearrangements were classified as non-productive. Following IMGT convention, CDR3 was defined as the stretch from the second conserved V-encoded cysteine to the conserved J-encoded phenylalanine. Sequences without an unambiguous match to a single V gene segment were excluded from the earlier analysis of several hundred of the donors. In an earlier analysis of 500 to 750 of the donors, V segments were called functional above 56.7% productive rearrangements and were called segregating when the between-donor standard deviation exceeded 5%. A statistical classification framework was built to diagnose cytomegalovirus status from the catalog of TCR beta chain sequences. In a later analysis, TCR nucleotide sequences were compared against IMGT/GENE-DB human TR gene sequences so that V and J genes could be assigned. A later analysis assigned CDR3 sequences and most-parsimonious VDJ recombination scenarios with the TCRdist pipeline. In a later analysis, each TCR beta chain was defined by its CDR3 amino acid sequence together with its V-gene family, and reads without a unique V-gene family were excluded. In a later analysis, some 600 highly shared, low-generation-probability nucleotide sequences were removed to address suspected cross-contamination and a sequencing artifact. In a later analysis, a clonal expansion index was calculated for each public chain from normalized within-repertoire ranks of inferred template counts. In a later analysis, generation probabilities were computed using a VDJ recombination model fitted to out-of-frame rearrangements, and the results were checked against IGoR. In a later analysis, hypergeometric tests were used to score TCR-TCR, TCR-HLA and TCR-CMV co-occurrence, with a repertoire-size bias correction applied to TCR pairs. A later analysis estimated false discovery rates by permuting HLA or CMV assignments 20 times. In a later analysis, co-occurring TCRs were grouped using DBSCAN, with TCRdist sequence similarity added in when clustering inside HLA-allele-positive subsets. For co-occurrence clustering, repertoires with fewer than 30,000 or more than 120,000 public chains were excluded, along with four to six repertoires with anomalous nucleotide sharing. TCRdb limited this immuneACCESS table to in-frame rearrangements with V and J called. A share of clones is missing; checked studies link under half to unresolved V genes, and the rest is unexplained. V and J calls and clone size are copied from that table; D and trimming were computed from the DNA. The sample profile shows about 90,000 clones; around 66% of them were found once. Roughly 3.9% of the sample lies in the top ten.

Beyond this particular receptor, the publication reports: Sequencing depth was assumed to be roughly uniform across donors in the presence/absence analyses, though that assumption may not hold. Most CMV-associated TCR beta chains appeared to be HLA-restricted in a later analysis, and the HLA associations seemed to be driven largely by CMV exposure. A later analysis found that HLA-associated TCR beta chains were more clonally expanded and had lower generation probabilities than equally common non-associated chains. Immune exposure information for the cohort was limited to CMV serostatus. A further reported finding was that TCR beta sequences accurately predicted the HLA-A and HLA-B alleles for most subjects in the first cohort. Assigning TCR associations to individual alleles was difficult when HLA alleles, especially DR and DQ, strongly co-occurred. Broadly in line with IMGT annotations, most TCR beta V segments showed up in productive rearrangements about 87% or about 30% of the time in an earlier analysis of around 600 of the donors. In a later genetic analysis, a missense DCLRE1C variant was associated with V-gene and J-gene trimming of TCR beta chains, and the association was replicated in an independent cohort. Correlated functional status among segregating V segments might be attributable to linkage disequilibrium, but an unknown experimental factor could not be ruled out. In a later analysis, TCR association rates were found to vary across HLA loci, with the most associated TCRs seen for DRB1 alleles and the fewest for HLA-C alleles. A group of highly shared sequence variants was considered likely to be a technical artifact of the sequencing pipeline. According to a later genetic analysis, donors in an Asian-associated ancestry cluster had fewer N-insertions in productive TCRs than the approximately 650-donor mean. In both the original and validation cohorts, the classifier was reported to diagnose cytomegalovirus status with high specificity and sensitivity. Because counts were too low, around 18 rarely observed V segments, including chromosome 9 orphons, were left out of the earlier analysis of 500 to 650 of the donors. A few of the identified cytomegalovirus-associated TCR beta chains were confirmed in vitro to be specific for cytomegalovirus antigens. Because HLA typing was missing for some donors at each locus, association tests included only the typed subset. The cohort was sequenced for TCR beta chains only, and without alpha or paired-chain data the features that could be detected were limited. The authors suggested that the approach could potentially be generalized to other disease states and immunological phenotypes. A later analysis reported that several top co-occurrence clusters appeared linked to parvovirus B19, influenza, CMV and Epstein-Barr virus. A later analysis associated around 16,000 TCR beta sequences with specific HLA alleles at a false discovery rate of 0.05. A total of 150 or so TCR beta chains were listed by the study as associated with cytomegalovirus. While some public TCRs were present in many individuals, most TCR sequences turned up only very rarely across donors.

This sequence was found in a young man in good health and CMV-seronegative. The sequenced material came from PBMCs.

Here is the DNA: TGTGCCAGCAGCTACGACAGTTCCGGGACCCAGTACTTC. It translates to CASSYDSSGTQYF. The chain links TRBV5-4 with TRBJ2-5; TRBD1 is a weak D gene call, 5 bases matching. There are 13 amino acids in the CDR3, from cysteine to phenylalanine inclusive. Only the CDR3 region is kept as DNA, spanning 39 bases read in frame from base 1. Relative to germline, V is 3 bases shorter and J is 7 bases shorter, with 13 bases between their ends. CDR1 SGHNT and CDR2 YYREEE are derived from the germline V gene (reference sequence).